The rows below give T cell receptor beta chains drawn from one sample of a study of blood T cell repertoires in COVID-19. Sequencing used immunoSEQ multiplex PCR; TCRdb keeps in-frame clones, though not all of them. Here the sample spans about 370,000 clones, around 91% being singletons. The source material was PBMCs or T cells enriched from blood (not recorded which). The receptor source for this set is a young man who had recovered from COVID-19. Both conserved end residues are part of each CDR3. Fields, in order: V gene, CDR3 protein.

TRBV7-9	CASNPGGKQFTTEAFF
TRBV5-6	CASSLDGRGGYTF
TRBV3-1/TRBV3-2	CASSQSAAVRGASGYTF
TRBV7-8	CASSPKRTGLAGYNEQFF
TRBV16	CASSPIALGLKKETQYF
TRBV5-1	CASRGQGATYNEQFF
TRBV5-5	CASSLAGEIYEQYF
TRBV28	CASSLVESPNTGELFF
TRBV2	CASTRDRGGTEAFF
TRBV2	CAISGTGVGEKLFF
TRBV7-3	CASSFGGSTGELFF
TRBV5-3	CARSWGLAGAHEQFF
TRBV9	CASSVGSTSTDTQYF
TRBV5-5	CASSPDGQGNQPQHF
TRBV2	CASTSAGYGYTF
TRBV4-1	CASSQARQETQYF
TRBV5-1	CASSLLGADYGYTF
TRBV3-1/TRBV3-2	CASSPDSYEQYF
TRBV7-2	CASSLVEEVGQPQHF
TRBV7-8	CASSLGQGASPFSNQPQHF
TRBV9	CASSVLSVDNEQFF
TRBV28	CASSFYRLAGEDEQFF
TRBV28	CASSSPTSGSVNTGELFF
TRBV7-2	CASSPLVSSYNEQFF
TRBV27	CASSPRGRQPQETQYF
TRBV30	CAWSAGRTGEAFF
TRBV19	CASRGAGNYGYTF
TRBV7-7	CASSLDRGSHYEQYF
TRBV4-1	CASSQDSGETGANVLTF
TRBV15	CATSRDSTSGYSYNEQFF
TRBV7-9	CASSFSPVGRGSPKNIQYF
TRBV5-1	CASSLGDRSTDTQYF
TRBV30	CAWSRTGLYQPQHF
TRBV18	CASSPPGANYGYTF
TRBV5-1	CASSKGTGTYEQYF
TRBV3-1/TRBV3-2	CASSAAGVRVTEAFF